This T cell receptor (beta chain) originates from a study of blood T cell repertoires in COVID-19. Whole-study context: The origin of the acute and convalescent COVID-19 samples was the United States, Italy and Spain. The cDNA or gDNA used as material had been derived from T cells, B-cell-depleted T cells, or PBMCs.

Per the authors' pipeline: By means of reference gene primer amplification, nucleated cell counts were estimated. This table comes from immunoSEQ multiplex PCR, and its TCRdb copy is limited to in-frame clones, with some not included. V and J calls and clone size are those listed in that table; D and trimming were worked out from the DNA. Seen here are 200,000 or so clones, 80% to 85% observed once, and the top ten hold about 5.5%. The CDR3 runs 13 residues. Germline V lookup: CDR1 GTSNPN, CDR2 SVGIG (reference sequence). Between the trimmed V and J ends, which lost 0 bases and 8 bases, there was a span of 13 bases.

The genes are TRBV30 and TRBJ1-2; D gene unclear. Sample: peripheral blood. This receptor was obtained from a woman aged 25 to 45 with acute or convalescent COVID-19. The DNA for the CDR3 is TGTGCCTGGAGTGTATCGGTTCGGGAAGGCTACACCTTC. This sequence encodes CAWSVSVREGYTF.